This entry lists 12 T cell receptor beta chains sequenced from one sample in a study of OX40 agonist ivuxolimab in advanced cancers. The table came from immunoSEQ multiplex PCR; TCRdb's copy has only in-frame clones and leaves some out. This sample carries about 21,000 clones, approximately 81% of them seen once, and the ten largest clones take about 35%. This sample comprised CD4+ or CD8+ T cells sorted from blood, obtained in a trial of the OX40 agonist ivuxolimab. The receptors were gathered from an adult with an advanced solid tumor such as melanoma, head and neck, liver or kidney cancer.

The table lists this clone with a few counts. CDR3 loop: CASSPGGRTDTQYF. The CDR3 DNA is TGTGCCAGCTCACCTGGGGGACGCACAGATACGCAGTATTTT. V is TRBV18 and J is TRBJ2-3; possibly TRBD1 or TRBD2 for D (5 bases each). The CDR3 contains 14 residues. The ends were cut back, 3 bases at V and 1 base at J, with 8 bases in the middle. Germline V gene data show CDR1 as KGHSH and CDR2 as LQKENI.

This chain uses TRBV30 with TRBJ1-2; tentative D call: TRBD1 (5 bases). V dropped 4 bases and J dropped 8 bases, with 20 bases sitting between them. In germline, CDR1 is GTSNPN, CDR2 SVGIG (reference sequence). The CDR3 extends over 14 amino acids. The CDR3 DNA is TGTGCCTGGACCCCCGCCGGCGGGGGGTTAGGCTACACCTTC. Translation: CAWTPAGGGLGYTF.

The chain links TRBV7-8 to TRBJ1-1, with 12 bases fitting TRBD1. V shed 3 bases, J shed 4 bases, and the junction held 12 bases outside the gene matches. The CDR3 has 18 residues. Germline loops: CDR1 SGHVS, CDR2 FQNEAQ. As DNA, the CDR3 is TGTGCCAGCAGCTTCAACACGGGACAGGGGGCTTTGGGCACTGAAGCTTTCTTT. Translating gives CASSFNTGQGALGTEAFF.

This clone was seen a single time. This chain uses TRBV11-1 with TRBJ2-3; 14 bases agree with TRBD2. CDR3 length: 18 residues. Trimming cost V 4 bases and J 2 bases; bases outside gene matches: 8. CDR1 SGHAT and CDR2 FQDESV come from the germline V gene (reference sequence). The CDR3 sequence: CASSSPETSGGDTDTQYF. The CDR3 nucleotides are TGTGCCAGCAGCTCCCCCGAGACTAGCGGGGGGGACACAGATACGCAGTATTTT.

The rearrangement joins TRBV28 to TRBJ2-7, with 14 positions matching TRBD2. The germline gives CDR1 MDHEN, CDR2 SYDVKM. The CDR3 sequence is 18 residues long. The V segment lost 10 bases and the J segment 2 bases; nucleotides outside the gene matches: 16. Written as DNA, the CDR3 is TGTGCCACGGGGGCGAGGACTAGCGGGGGGCCCGTCCCCTACGAGCAGTACTTC. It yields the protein CATGARTSGGPVPYEQYF.

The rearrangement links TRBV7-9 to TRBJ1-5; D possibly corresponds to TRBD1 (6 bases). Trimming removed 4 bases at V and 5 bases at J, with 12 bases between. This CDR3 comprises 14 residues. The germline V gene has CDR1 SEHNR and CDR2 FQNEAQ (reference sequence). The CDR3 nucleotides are TGTGCCAGCAGCTCAGGGGAGTACGATCAGCCCCAGCATTTT. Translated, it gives CASSSGEYDQPQHF.

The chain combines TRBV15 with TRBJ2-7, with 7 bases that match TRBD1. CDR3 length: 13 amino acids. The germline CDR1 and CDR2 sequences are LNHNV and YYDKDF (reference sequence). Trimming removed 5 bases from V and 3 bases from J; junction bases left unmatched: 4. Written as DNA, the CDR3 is TGTGCCACCAGCGAGGACAGGCACTACGAGCAGTACTTC. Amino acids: CATSEDRHYEQYF.

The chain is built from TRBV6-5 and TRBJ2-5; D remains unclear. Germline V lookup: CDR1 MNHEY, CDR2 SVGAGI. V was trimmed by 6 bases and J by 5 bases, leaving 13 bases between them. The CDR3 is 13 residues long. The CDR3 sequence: CASRNIAGETQYF. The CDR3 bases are TGTGCCAGCAGGAACATAGCCGGGGAGACCCAGTACTTC.

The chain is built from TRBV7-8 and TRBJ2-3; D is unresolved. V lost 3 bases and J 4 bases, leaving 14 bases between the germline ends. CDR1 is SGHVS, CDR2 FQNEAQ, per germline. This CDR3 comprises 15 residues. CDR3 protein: CASSFRLRSADTQYF. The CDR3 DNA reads TGTGCCAGCAGCTTTAGGCTGAGGTCGGCAGATACGCAGTATTTT.

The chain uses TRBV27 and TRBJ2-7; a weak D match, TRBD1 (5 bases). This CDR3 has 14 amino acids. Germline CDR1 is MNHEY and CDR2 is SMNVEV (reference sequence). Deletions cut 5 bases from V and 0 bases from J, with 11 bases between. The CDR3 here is CASSAYRLSYEQYF. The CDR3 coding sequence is TGTGCCAGCAGTGCCTACAGGCTCTCCTACGAGCAGTACTTC.

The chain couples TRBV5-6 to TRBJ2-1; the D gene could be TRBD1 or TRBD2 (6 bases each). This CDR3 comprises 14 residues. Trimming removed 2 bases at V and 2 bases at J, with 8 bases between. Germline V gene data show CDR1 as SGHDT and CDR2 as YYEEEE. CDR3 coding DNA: TGTGCCAGCAGCTTAAGGGGGGCCTACAATGAGCAGTTCTTC. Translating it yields CASSLRGAYNEQFF.

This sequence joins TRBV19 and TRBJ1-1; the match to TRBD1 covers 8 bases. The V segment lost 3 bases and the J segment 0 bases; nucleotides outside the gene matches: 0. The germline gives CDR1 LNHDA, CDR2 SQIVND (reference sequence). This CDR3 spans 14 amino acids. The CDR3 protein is CASSIRGLNTEAFF. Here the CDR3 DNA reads TGTGCCAGTAGTATCAGGGGGCTGAACACTGAAGCTTTCTTT.